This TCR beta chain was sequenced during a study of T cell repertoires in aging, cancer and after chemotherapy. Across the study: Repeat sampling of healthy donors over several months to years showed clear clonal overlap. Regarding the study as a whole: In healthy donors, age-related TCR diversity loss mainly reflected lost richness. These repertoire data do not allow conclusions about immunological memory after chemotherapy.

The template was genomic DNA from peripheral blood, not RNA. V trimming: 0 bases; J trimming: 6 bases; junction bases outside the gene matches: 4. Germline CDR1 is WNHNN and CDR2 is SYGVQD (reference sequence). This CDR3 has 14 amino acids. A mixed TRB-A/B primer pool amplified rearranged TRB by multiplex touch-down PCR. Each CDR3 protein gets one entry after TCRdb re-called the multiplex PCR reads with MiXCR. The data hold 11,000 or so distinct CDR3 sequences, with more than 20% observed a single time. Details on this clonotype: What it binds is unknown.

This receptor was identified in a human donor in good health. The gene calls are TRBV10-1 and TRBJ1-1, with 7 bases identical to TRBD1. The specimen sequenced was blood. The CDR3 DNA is TGCGCCAGCAGTGAGTCGAAACAGGGGCCTGAAGCTTTCTTT. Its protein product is CASSESKQGPEAFF.